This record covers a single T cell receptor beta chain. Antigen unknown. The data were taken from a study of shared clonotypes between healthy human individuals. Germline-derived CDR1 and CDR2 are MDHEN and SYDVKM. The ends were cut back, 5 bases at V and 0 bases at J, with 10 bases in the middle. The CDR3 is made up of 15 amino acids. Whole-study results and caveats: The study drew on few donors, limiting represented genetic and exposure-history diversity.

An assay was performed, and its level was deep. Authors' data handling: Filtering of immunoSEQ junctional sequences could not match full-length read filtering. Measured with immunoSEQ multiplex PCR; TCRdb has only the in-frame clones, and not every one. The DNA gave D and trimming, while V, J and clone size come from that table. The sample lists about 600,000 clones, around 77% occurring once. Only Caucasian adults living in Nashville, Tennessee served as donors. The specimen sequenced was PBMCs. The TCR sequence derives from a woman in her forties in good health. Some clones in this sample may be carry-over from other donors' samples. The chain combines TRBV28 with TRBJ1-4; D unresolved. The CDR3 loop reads CASSRRITTNEKLFF. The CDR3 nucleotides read TGTGCCAGCAGTCGGAGGATTACAACTAATGAAAAACTGTTTTTT.